One and the same sample provided the 14 T cell receptor beta chains below, sequenced in a study of blood T cells in healthy people across ages. Next came a second PCR, run for roughly 6 to 11 cycles, which used a sample-barcoded 5' primer along with a J-beta primer mix. One entry per CDR3 protein results from TCRdb running MiXCR on the 5' RACE reads. The sample holds around 1,800,000 distinct CDR3 sequences; more than 35% are singletons and the top ten take 20% to 25%. Source material: blood. Receptors were obtained from a human donor in good health.

The gene calls are TRBV3-1 and TRBJ2-3; D gene unclear. CDR3 length: 13 residues. Trimming took 0 bases from V and 6 from J, leaving 7 bases between them. The germline V gene encodes CDR1 LGHDT and CDR2 YNNKEL (reference sequence). The CDR3 DNA sequence: TGTGCCAGCAGCCAAGAGTATTTGGATACGCAGTATTTT. It codes for CASSQEYLDTQYF.

In its sample, this clonotype was seen a few times. The chain employs TRBV29-1 and TRBJ2-7; the D is unclear. The CDR3 runs 14 residues. From germline, CDR1 is SQVTM and CDR2 ANQGSEA. Trimming cost V 0 bases and J 0 bases, with 9 bases left between them. The CDR3 DNA reads TGCAGCGTTGAAGATCGGTCGAGCTCCTACGAGCAGTACTTC. This gives the protein CSVEDRSSSYEQYF.

The chain employs TRBV6-2 or TRBV6-3 and TRBJ2-6; TRBD1 might be the D (5 bases). From germline, CDR1 is MNHEY and CDR2 SVGEGT. This CDR3 spans 17 amino acids. V shed 1 base and J shed 2 bases, with 12 bases lying between them. The CDR3, as DNA: TGTGCCAGCAGTTACTTGGCCAGGGTCCCTGGGGCCAACGTCCTGACTTTC. It specifies CASSYLARVPGANVLTF.

V gene TRBV7-2 combines with J gene TRBJ2-3; 9 bases are a match to TRBD1. Germline V gives CDR1 SGHTA, CDR2 FQGNSA. The junction had 14 bases not matched to a gene; V was cut back by 3 bases and J by 4 bases. The CDR3 is made up of 18 amino acids. The chain's CDR3 is CASSFYSWDRETPDTQYF. The CDR3 coding sequence is TGTGCCAGCAGCTTTTACTCTTGGGACAGGGAAACCCCAGATACGCAGTATTTT.

The chain is built from TRBV6-1 and TRBJ2-3; 7 nucleotides line up with TRBD1. The CDR3 is 15 residues long. Trimming took 5 bases from V and 2 from J; bases not matched to a gene: 7. The germline CDR1 and CDR2 sequences are MNHNS and SASEGT. The CDR3 sequence: CASSPGTEYTDTQYF. DNA for the CDR3: TGTGCCAGCAGTCCCGGGACAGAGTACACAGATACGCAGTATTTT.

This clonotype was picked up one time. The chain employs TRBV7-9 and TRBJ2-7, with 9 bases lining up with TRBD1. V was pared by 6 bases and J by 5 bases, with 11 bases of the junction left unmatched. The germline gives CDR1 SEHNR, CDR2 FQNEAQ (reference sequence). The CDR3 runs to 15 residues. CDR3 sequence (DNA): TGTGCCAGCAGGGGGCCCCGAGGACAGGGGAACGAGCAGTACTTC. It yields the protein CASRGPRGQGNEQYF.

This clonotype was seen more than once but under ten times. V is TRBV12-3 or TRBV12-4 and J is TRBJ2-5, with D perhaps TRBD1 (5 bases). With 6 bases removed from V and 5 bases from J, the gap between germline ends came to 13 bases. The CDR3 sequence is 13 residues long. This CDR3 is CASRTAVGETQYF. CDR3 coding DNA: TGTGCCAGCAGGACAGCCGTAGGGGAGACCCAGTACTTC.

The V call is TRBV6-5, the J call TRBJ2-7; 8 nucleotides line up with TRBD2. The CDR3 totals 14 residues. The J segment lost 2 bases and the V segment lost 6 bases, leaving 6 bases of the junction unmatched. Germline V gene lookup returns CDR1 MNHEY and CDR2 SVGAGI. For the CDR3, the DNA is TGTGCCAGCAGCTTCGGGGGGGGGACCTACGAGCAGTACTTC. Translating it yields CASSFGGGTYEQYF.

This clonotype appeared a few times. The gene calls are TRBV24-1 and TRBJ2-1, with 7 bases identical to TRBD1. CDR3 length equals 19 residues. Germline-derived CDR1 and CDR2 are KGHDR and SFDVKD. With 4 bases clipped from V and 7 bases from J, the junction kept 21 bases outside the gene matches. The CDR3 region has the DNA TGTGCCACCAGTGACCCCCTTTCCAACAGGGGTGAAGTTTTGAATGAGCAGTTCTTC. This gives the protein CATSDPLSNRGEVLNEQFF.

A few counts support this clonotype. The chain has TRBV5-1 and TRBJ1-1, with D uncertain. This CDR3 contains 15 residues. Per germline, CDR1 SGHRS and CDR2 YFSETQ. Trimming pared 0 bases from V and 5 bases from J, leaving 14 bases between. CDR3 nucleotide sequence: TGCGCCAGCAGCTTGGAAACCCACGGTGGAACTGAAGCTTTCTTT. Translating it yields CASSLETHGGTEAFF.

The chain has TRBV12-3 or TRBV12-4 and TRBJ1-2, with TRBD1 matching over 8 bases. The junction had 8 bases not matched to a gene; V was cut back by 2 bases and J by 6 bases. This CDR3 is 15 amino acids long. In DNA, the CDR3 is TGTGCCAGCAGTTTAATCTTGGGACAGGCAGATGGCTACACCTTC. This translates into CASSLILGQADGYTF.

For this clonotype: A much larger clone sits a single nucleotide away, making a read error possible. The rearrangement uses TRBV9 and TRBJ1-1; D gene ambiguous. Trimming removed 0 bases at V and 1 base at J, with 4 bases between. The CDR3 extends over 13 amino acids. Germline values: CDR1 SGDLS, CDR2 YYNGEE. The CDR3: CASSVDTNTEAFF. DNA for the CDR3: TGTGCCAGCAGCGTAGACACGAACACTGAAGCTTTCTTT.

There are a few counts of this clonotype. The rearrangement uses TRBV28 and TRBJ2-3, with 13 bases aligning to TRBD2. The CDR3 loop spans 16 amino acids. Germline trimming cut 5 bases from V and 3 bases from J; bases unmatched to any gene: 5. Germline V gives CDR1 MDHEN, CDR2 SYDVKM. This CDR3 reads CASSRGLAGLTDTQYF. In nucleotides, the CDR3 is TGTGCCAGCAGTCGGGGACTAGCGGGGTTAACAGATACGCAGTATTTT.

A word on this clonotype: One end of the junction is discordant with germline, which a read error may explain. The chain links TRBV5-1 to TRBJ2-7; no clear D gene. The CDR3 covers 14 residues. Germline CDR1 reads SGHRS; CDR2 reads YFSETQ. CDR3 amino acids: CASSHGRSSSEQYF. CDR3 sequence (DNA): TGCGCCAGCAGCCATGGGCGGAGCTCCTCCGAGCAGTACTTC.